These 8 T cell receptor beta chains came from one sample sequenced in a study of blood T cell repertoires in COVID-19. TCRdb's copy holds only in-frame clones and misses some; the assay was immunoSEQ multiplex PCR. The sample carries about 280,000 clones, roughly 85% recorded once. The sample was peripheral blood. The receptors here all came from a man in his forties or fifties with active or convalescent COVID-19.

Here the CDR3 DNA reads TGTGCCAGTAGCTTCACAGGGGATCAGCCCCAGCATTTT. Encoded protein: CASSFTGDQPQHF. The rearrangement uses TRBV19 and TRBJ1-5; 7 nucleotides agree with TRBD1. Germline V gene data show CDR1 as LNHDA and CDR2 as SQIVND (reference sequence). The CDR3 runs 13 residues. V was pared by 6 bases and J by 5 bases, with 4 bases of the junction left unmatched.

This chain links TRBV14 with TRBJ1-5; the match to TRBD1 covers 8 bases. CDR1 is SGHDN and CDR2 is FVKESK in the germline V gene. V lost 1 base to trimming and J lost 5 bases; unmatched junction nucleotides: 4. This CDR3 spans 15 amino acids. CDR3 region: CASSQGTGSDQPQHF. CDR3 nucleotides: TGTGCCAGCAGCCAAGGGACAGGGTCCGATCAGCCCCAGCATTTT.

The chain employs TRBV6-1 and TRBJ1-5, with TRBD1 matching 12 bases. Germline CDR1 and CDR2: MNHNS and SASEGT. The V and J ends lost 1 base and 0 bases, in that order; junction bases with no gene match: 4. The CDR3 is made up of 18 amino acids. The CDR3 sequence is CASSEGGTGGHSNQPQHF. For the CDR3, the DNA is TGTGCCAGCAGTGAAGGAGGGACAGGGGGCCATAGCAATCAGCCCCAGCATTTT.

The CDR3 loop reads CASSQSRYRDEKLFF. The DNA for the CDR3 is TGCGCCAGCAGCCAATCTCGGTACAGGGATGAAAAACTGTTTTTT. This sequence joins TRBV4-3 and TRBJ1-4, with TRBD1 as a possible D gene (6 bases). The germline V gene has CDR1 LGHNA and CDR2 YSLEER. The CDR3 contains 15 residues. V lost 2 bases and J 6 bases, leaving 13 bases between the germline ends.

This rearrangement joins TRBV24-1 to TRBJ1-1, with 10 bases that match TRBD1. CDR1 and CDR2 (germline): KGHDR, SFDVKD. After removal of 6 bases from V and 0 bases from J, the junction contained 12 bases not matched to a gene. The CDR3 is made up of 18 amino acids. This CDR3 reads CATSSGTGDSAMNTEAFF. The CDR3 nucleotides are TGTGCCACCAGTTCCGGGACAGGGGATTCGGCCATGAACACTGAAGCTTTCTTT.

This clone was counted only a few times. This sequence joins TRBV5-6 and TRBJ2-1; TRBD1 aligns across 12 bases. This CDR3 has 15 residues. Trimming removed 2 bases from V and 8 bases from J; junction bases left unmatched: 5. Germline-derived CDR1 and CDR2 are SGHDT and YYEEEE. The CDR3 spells CASSLGTGGPDEQFF. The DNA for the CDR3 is TGTGCCAGCAGCTTAGGGACAGGGGGCCCAGATGAGCAGTTCTTC.

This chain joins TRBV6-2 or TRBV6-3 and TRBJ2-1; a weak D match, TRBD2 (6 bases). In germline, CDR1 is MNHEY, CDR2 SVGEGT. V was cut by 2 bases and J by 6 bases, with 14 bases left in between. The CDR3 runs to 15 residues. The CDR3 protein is CASSYRGSLGNEQFF. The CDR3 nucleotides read TGTGCCAGCAGTTACCGGGGGAGTCTGGGCAATGAGCAGTTCTTC.

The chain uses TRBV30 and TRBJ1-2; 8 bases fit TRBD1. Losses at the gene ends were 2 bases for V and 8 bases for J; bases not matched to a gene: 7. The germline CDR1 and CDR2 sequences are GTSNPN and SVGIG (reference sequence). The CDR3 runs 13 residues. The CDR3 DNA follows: TGTGCCTGGAGTCCGGGACAGGTTGGAGGCTACACCTTC. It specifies CAWSPGQVGGYTF.